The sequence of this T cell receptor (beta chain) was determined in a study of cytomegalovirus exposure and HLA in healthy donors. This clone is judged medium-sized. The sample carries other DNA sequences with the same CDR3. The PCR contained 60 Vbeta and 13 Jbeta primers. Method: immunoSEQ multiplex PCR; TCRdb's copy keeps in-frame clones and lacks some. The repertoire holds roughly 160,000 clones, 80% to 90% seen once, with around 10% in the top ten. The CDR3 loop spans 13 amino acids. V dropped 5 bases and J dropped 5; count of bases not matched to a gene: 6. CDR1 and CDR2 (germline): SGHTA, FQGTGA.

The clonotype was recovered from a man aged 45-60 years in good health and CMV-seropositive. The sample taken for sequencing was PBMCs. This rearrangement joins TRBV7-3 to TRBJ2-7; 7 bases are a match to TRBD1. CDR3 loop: CASSAGQVHEQYF. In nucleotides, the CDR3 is TGTGCCAGCAGCGCCGGACAGGTTCACGAGCAGTACTTC. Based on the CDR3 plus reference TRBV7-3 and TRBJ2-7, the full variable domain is GAGVSQTPSNKVTEKGKYVELRCDPISGHTALYWYRQSLGQGPEFLIYFQGTGAADDSGLPNDRFFAVRPEGSVSTLKIQRTERGDSAVYLCASSAGQVHEQYFGPGTRLTVT.